The rows below give T cell receptor beta chains drawn from one sample of a study of control samples from healthy donors and cancer patients. The method was immunoSEQ multiplex PCR; TCRdb's version includes in-frame clones alone and lacks a portion of them. This sample's table reports 150,000 to 200,000 clones. The material sequenced was blood. The receptors here all came from a woman in her thirties in good health. Both conserved end residues are part of each CDR3. The D gene is left open where the match is weak.

v_call: TRBV4-2
d_call: TRBD1
j_call: TRBJ1-1
cdr3_aa: CASSQGVSAGGEAFF
cdr3_nt: TGTGCCAGCAGCCAAGGGGTTTCGGCAGGGGGGGAAGCTTTCTTT

v_call: TRBV6-1
d_call: TRBD1
j_call: TRBJ1-2
cdr3_aa: CASSELTGFYGYTF
cdr3_nt: TGTGCCAGCAGTGAATTGACAGGGTTCTATGGCTACACCTTC

v_call: TRBV27
d_call: TRBD1
j_call: TRBJ1-3
cdr3_aa: CASSIRGTGNTIYF
cdr3_nt: TGTGCCAGCAGTATCAGGGGGACTGGAAACACCATATATTTT

v_call: TRBV6-5
d_call: TRBD1
j_call: TRBJ2-7
cdr3_aa: CASSLETGASYEQYF
cdr3_nt: TGTGCCAGCAGCTTAGAGACAGGGGCCTCCTACGAGCAGTACTTC

v_call: TRBV6-5
d_call: TRBD1
j_call: TRBJ1-5
cdr3_aa: CASSYSRRGPQPQHF
cdr3_nt: TGTGCCAGCAGTTACTCTAGGAGGGGGCCTCAGCCCCAGCATTTT

v_call: TRBV27
d_call: TRBD2
j_call: TRBJ2-1
cdr3_aa: CASRLSIAGTYNEQFF
cdr3_nt: TGTGCCAGCAGGCTATCAATAGCGGGGACTTACAATGAGCAGTTCTTC

v_call: TRBV5-1
d_call: NA
j_call: TRBJ1-3
cdr3_aa: CASSLGQANTIYF
cdr3_nt: TGCGCCAGCAGCTTGGGGCAGGCAAACACCATATATTTT

v_call: TRBV30
d_call: TRBD1
j_call: TRBJ1-4
cdr3_aa: CAWSKDRARSEKLFF
cdr3_nt: TGTGCCTGGAGTAAGGACAGGGCAAGGTCGGAAAAACTGTTTTTT

v_call: TRBV5-1
d_call: NA
j_call: TRBJ2-7
cdr3_aa: CASSPFPVYEQYF
cdr3_nt: TGCGCCAGCAGCCCCTTTCCCGTCTACGAGCAGTACTTC

v_call: TRBV29-1
d_call: NA
j_call: TRBJ1-1
cdr3_aa: CSVGTNTEAFF
cdr3_nt: TGCAGCGTGGGCACGAACACTGAAGCTTTCTTT

v_call: TRBV9
d_call: NA
j_call: TRBJ2-7
cdr3_aa: CASSVSAGNEQYF
cdr3_nt: TGTGCCAGCAGCGTCTCGGCCGGGAACGAGCAGTACTTC

v_call: TRBV7-2
d_call: NA
j_call: TRBJ2-5
cdr3_aa: CASSLAPQETQYF
cdr3_nt: TGTGCCAGCAGCTTAGCGCCTCAGGAGACCCAGTACTTC

v_call: TRBV5-1
d_call: NA
j_call: TRBJ1-2
cdr3_aa: CASSLSVGRNYGYTF
cdr3_nt: TGCGCCAGCAGCTTGAGCGTGGGGCGTAACTATGGCTACACCTTC

v_call: TRBV19
d_call: NA
j_call: TRBJ1-5
cdr3_aa: CASSMGGRDQPQHF
cdr3_nt: TGTGCCAGTAGTATGGGGGGGAGGGATCAGCCCCAGCATTTT

v_call: TRBV2
d_call: NA
j_call: TRBJ2-7
cdr3_aa: CASTGDSYEQYF
cdr3_nt: TGTGCCAGCACAGGGGATTCCTACGAGCAGTACTTC

v_call: TRBV29-1
d_call: NA
j_call: TRBJ1-2
cdr3_aa: CSVGNARGGGYTF
cdr3_nt: TGCAGCGTTGGTAATGCCAGGGGTGGTGGCTACACCTTC

v_call: TRBV5-5
d_call: TRBD1
j_call: TRBJ1-2
cdr3_aa: CASSFQGQGDYYGYTF
cdr3_nt: TGTGCCAGCAGCTTCCAGGGACAGGGCGATTACTATGGCTACACCTTC

v_call: TRBV4-1
d_call: TRBD2
j_call: TRBJ2-7
cdr3_aa: CASSHSTSGVYEQYF
cdr3_nt: TGCGCCAGCAGCCATTCAACTAGCGGGGTTTACGAGCAGTACTTC

v_call: TRBV3-1/TRBV3-2
d_call: NA
j_call: TRBJ1-1
cdr3_aa: CASSQEGTEAFF
cdr3_nt: TGTGCCAGCAGCCAAGAGGGCACTGAAGCTTTCTTT

v_call: TRBV9
d_call: TRBD2
j_call: TRBJ2-1
cdr3_aa: CASSVSWTSGGRGEQFF
cdr3_nt: TGTGCCAGCAGCGTCTCCTGGACTAGCGGGGGTAGGGGGGAGCAGTTCTTC

v_call: TRBV5-5
d_call: TRBD1
j_call: TRBJ2-3
cdr3_aa: CASSRPGTGWTDTQYF
cdr3_nt: TGTGCCAGCAGCCGGCCCGGGACAGGGTGGACAGATACGCAGTATTTT

v_call: TRBV5-1
d_call: TRBD1
j_call: TRBJ1-1
cdr3_aa: CASRPTGALNTEAFF
cdr3_nt: TGCGCCAGCAGGCCTACAGGGGCCCTGAACACTGAAGCTTTCTTT

v_call: TRBV7-9
d_call: NA
j_call: TRBJ2-7
cdr3_aa: CASSLNVGKSEQYF
cdr3_nt: TGTGCCAGCAGCTTAAATGTCGGGAAGTCCGAGCAGTACTTC

v_call: TRBV7-2
d_call: NA
j_call: TRBJ2-7
cdr3_aa: CASSLDLTFYEQYF
cdr3_nt: TGTGCCAGCAGCTTAGACCTAACTTTTTACGAGCAGTACTTC

v_call: TRBV27
d_call: NA
j_call: TRBJ1-6
cdr3_aa: CASSLLDTTSPLHF
cdr3_nt: TGTGCCAGCAGTTTATTGGACACAACGTCACCCCTCCACTTT

v_call: TRBV7-9
d_call: NA
j_call: TRBJ1-2
cdr3_aa: CASSLDPSGGYTF
cdr3_nt: TGTGCCAGCAGCTTAGATCCTTCAGGGGGCTACACCTTC

v_call: TRBV6-6
d_call: TRBD1
j_call: TRBJ2-2
cdr3_aa: CACRQGYTGELFF
cdr3_nt: TGTGCCTGTAGACAGGGCTACACCGGGGAGCTGTTTTTT

v_call: TRBV27
d_call: TRBD2
j_call: TRBJ2-7
cdr3_aa: CASSFSSGGYPYEQYF
cdr3_nt: TGTGCCAGCAGTTTTTCTAGCGGGGGTTATCCCTACGAGCAGTACTTC

v_call: TRBV7-9
d_call: NA
j_call: TRBJ2-5
cdr3_aa: CASSSIAQETQYF
cdr3_nt: TGTGCCAGCAGTTCCATCGCGCAAGAGACCCAGTACTTC

v_call: TRBV28
d_call: TRBD1
j_call: TRBJ1-1
cdr3_aa: CASSLDRDRGARNTEAFF
cdr3_nt: TGTGCCAGCAGTTTGGACCGGGACAGGGGCGCCCGGAACACTGAAGCTTTCTTT